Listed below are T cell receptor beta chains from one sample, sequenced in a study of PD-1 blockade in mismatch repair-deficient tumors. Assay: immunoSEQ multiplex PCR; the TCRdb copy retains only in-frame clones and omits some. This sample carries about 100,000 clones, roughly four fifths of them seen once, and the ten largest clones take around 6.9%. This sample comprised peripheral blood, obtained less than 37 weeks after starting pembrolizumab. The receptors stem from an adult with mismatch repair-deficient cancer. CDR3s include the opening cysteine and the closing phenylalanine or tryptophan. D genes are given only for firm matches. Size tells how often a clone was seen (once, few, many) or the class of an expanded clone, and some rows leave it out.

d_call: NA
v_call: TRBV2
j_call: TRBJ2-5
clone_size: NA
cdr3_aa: CASSERQGFETQYF
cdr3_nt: TGTGCCAGCAGTGAAAGGCAGGGCTTCGAGACCCAGTACTTC

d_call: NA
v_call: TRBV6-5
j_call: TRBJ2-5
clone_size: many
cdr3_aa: CASSSGLGTQYF
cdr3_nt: TGTGCCAGCAGTTCGGGTTTGGGGACCCAGTACTTC

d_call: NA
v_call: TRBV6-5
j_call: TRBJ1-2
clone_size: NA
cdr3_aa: CASSPRPLPNYGYTF
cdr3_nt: TGTGCCAGCAGCCCTAGACCACTACCGAACTATGGCTACACCTTC

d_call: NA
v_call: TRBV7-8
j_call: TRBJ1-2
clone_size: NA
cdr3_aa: CASSLSGAWDYGYTF
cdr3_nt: TGTGCCAGCAGCTTATCGGGGGCATGGGACTATGGCTACACCTTC

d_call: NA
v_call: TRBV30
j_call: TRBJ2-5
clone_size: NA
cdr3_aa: CAWSQGGEETQYF
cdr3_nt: TGTGCCTGGTCACAGGGTGGGGAAGAGACCCAGTACTTC

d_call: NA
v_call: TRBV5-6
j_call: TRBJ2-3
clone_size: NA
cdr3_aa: CASSLATGSKRDTQYF
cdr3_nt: TGTGCCAGCAGCTTGGCCACCGGGAGTAAGAGAGATACGCAGTATTTT

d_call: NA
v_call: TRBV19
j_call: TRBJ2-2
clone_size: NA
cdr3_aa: CASSIGQGGYTGELFF
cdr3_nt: TGTGCCAGTAGTATTGGGCAGGGGGGTTACACCGGGGAGCTGTTTTTT

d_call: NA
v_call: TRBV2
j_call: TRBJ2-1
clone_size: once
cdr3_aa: CASSEAQGGEQFF
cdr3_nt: TGTGCCAGCAGTGAAGCCCAGGGGGGTGAGCAGTTCTTC

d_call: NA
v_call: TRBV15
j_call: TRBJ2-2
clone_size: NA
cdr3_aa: CATSRDTGRDTGELFF
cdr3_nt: TGTGCCACCAGCAGAGACACGGGAAGGGACACCGGGGAGCTGTTTTTT

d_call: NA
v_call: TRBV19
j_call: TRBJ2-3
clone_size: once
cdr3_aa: CASSPLTSNAQYF
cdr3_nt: TGTGCCAGTAGTCCCCTGACTAGTAACGCGCAGTATTTT

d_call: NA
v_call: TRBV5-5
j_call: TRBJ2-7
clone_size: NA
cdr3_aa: CASSLVGQGSYEQYF
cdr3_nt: TGTGCCAGCAGCTTGGTAGGGCAGGGAAGCTACGAGCAGTACTTC

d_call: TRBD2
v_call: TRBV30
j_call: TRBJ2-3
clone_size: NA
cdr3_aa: CAWTQRTSGGLDTQYF
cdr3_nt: TGTGCCTGGACCCAGAGGACTAGCGGGGGTTTGGATACGCAGTATTTT

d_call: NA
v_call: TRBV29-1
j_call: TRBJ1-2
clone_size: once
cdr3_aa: CSVDSLDTPNYGYTF
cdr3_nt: TGCAGCGTGGACTCCTTGGACACCCCTAACTATGGCTACACCTTC

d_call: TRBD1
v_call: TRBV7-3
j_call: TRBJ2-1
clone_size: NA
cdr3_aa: CASSIGGAGPNVQFF
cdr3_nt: TGTGCCAGCAGCATAGGGGGCGCCGGGCCAAACGTGCAGTTCTTC

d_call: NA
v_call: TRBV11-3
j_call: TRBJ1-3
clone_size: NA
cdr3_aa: CASGRVGSGNTIYF
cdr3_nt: TGTGCCAGCGGGCGTGTGGGATCCGGAAACACCATATATTTT

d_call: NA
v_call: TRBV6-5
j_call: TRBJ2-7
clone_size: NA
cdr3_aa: CASSSPRDEQYF
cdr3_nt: TGTGCCAGCAGTTCCCCCCGGGACGAGCAGTACTTC

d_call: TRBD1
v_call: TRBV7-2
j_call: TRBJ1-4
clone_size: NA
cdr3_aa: CASSRQGGREKLFF
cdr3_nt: TGTGCCAGCAGCCGACAGGGAGGTCGTGAAAAACTGTTTTTT

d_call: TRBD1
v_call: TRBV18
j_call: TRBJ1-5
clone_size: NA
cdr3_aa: CASSPGQGNQPQHF
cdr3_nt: TGTGCCAGCTCACCGGGACAGGGGAATCAGCCCCAGCATTTT

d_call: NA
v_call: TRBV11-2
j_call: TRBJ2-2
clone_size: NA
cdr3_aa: CASSLVPAKAGELFF
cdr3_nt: TGTGCCAGCAGCTTAGTGCCAGCTAAGGCCGGGGAGCTGTTTTTT

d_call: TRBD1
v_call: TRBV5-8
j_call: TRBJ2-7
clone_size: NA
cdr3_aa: CASSPGTVSSYEQYF
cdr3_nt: TGTGCCAGCAGCCCTGGGACAGTCAGCTCCTACGAGCAGTACTTC

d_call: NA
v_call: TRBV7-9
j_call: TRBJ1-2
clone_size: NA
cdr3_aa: CASSLAWSYGYTF
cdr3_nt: TGTGCCAGCAGCTTAGCGTGGAGCTATGGCTACACCTTC

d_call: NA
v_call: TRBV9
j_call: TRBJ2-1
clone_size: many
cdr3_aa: CASAEGNYNEQFF
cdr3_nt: TGTGCCAGCGCGGAGGGAAACTACAATGAGCAGTTCTTC

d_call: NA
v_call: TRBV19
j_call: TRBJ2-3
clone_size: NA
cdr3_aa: CASSTDSTPGGSTDTQYF
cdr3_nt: TGTGCCAGTAGTACTGATTCGACCCCAGGCGGGAGCACAGATACGCAGTATTTT

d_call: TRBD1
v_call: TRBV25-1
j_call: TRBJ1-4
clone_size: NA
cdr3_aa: CASSESGRGDEKLFF
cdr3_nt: TGTGCCAGCAGTGAAAGTGGCAGGGGGGATGAAAAACTGTTTTTT

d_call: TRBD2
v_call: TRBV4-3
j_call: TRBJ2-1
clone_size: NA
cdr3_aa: CASSPRTSGIADEQFF
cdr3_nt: TGCGCCAGCAGCCCCCGGACTAGCGGGATCGCTGATGAGCAGTTCTTC

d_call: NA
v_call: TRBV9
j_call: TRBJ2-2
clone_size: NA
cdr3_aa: CASSVVGGNTGELFF
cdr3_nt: TGTGCCAGCAGCGTAGTTGGGGGAAACACCGGGGAGCTGTTTTTT

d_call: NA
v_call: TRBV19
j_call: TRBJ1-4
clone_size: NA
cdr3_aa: CASLLSGADEKLFF
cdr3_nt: TGTGCCAGCCTCCTATCGGGTGCGGATGAAAAACTGTTTTTT

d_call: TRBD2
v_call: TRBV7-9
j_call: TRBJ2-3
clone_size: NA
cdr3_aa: CASSPGLAGDTDTQYF
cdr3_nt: TGTGCCAGCAGTCCTGGACTAGCGGGGGACACAGATACGCAGTATTTT

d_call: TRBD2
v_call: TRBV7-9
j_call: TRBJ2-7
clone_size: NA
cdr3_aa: CASSLELAGPYEQYF
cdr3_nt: TGTGCCAGCAGCTTGGAGCTAGCGGGGCCCTACGAGCAGTACTTC

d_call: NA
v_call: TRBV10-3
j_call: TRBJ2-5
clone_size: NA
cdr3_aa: CAISDRQAQETQYF
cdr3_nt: TGTGCCATCAGTGATCGACAGGCTCAAGAGACCCAGTACTTC

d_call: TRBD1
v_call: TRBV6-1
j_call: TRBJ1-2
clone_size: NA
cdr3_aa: CASSLTGGGYGYTF
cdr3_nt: TGTGCCAGCAGTTTGACAGGGGGCGGCTATGGCTACACCTTC

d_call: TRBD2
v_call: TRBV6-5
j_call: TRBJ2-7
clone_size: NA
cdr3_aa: CASSPRLAAYEQYF
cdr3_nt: TGTGCCAGCAGTCCCCGACTAGCGGCCTACGAGCAGTACTTC

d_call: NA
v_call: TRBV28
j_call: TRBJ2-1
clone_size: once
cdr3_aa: CASIGHNEQFF
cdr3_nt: TGTGCCAGCATCGGGCACAATGAGCAGTTCTTC

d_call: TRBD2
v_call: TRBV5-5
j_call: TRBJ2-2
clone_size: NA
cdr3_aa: CASSLAKTSGRSTGELFF
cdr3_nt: TGTGCCAGCAGCTTGGCCAAGACTAGCGGGAGGAGTACCGGGGAGCTGTTTTTT

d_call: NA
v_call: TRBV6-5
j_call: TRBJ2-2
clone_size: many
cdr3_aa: CASSPQTHNTGELFF
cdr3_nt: TGTGCCAGCAGTCCCCAGACTCATAACACCGGGGAGCTGTTTTTT

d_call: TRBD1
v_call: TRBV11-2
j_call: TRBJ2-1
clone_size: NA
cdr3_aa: CASSLRRTGRNNEQFF
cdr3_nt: TGTGCCAGCAGCTTACGTCGGACAGGGAGGAACAATGAGCAGTTCTTC

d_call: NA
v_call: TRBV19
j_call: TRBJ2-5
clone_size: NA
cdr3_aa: CASSIGLTETQYF
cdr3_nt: TGTGCCAGTAGTATCGGGTTAACGGAGACCCAGTACTTC

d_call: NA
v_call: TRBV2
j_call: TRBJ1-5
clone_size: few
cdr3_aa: CASSVRGIYQPQHF
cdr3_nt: TGTGCCAGCAGTGTTCGAGGGATATATCAGCCCCAGCATTTT

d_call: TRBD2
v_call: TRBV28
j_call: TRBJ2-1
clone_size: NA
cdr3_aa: CASTSGRYNEQFF
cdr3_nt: TGTGCCAGCACTAGCGGGAGATACAATGAGCAGTTCTTC

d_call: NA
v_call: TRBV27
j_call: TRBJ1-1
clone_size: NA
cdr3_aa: CASSLRPGGNTEAFF
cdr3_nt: TGTGCCAGCAGTTTAAGGCCAGGCGGGAACACTGAAGCTTTCTTT

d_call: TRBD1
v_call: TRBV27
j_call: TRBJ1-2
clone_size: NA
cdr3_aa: CASSEQGAWGYGYTF
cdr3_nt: TGTGCCAGCAGTGAACAGGGGGCGTGGGGCTATGGCTACACCTTC

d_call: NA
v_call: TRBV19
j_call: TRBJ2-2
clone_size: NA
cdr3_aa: CASTAGSPGELFF
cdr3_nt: TGTGCCAGTACAGCAGGGTCTCCCGGGGAGCTGTTTTTT

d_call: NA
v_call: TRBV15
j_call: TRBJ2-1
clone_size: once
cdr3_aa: CATSRGGSLEQFF
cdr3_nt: TGTGCCACCAGCAGAGGGGGCAGTCTTGAGCAGTTCTTC

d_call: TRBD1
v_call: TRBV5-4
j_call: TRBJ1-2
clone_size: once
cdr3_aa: CASSTGQGARAYTF
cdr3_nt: TGTGCCAGCAGCACGGGACAGGGGGCACGGGCCTACACCTTC

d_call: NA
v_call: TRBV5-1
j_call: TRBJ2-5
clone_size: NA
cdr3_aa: CASSLGAVLLRETQYF
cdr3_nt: TGCGCCAGCAGCTTGGGTGCGGTTCTCTTGAGGGAGACCCAGTACTTC

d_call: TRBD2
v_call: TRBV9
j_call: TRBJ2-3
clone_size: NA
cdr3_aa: CASSVGAGGSTDTQYF
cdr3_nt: TGTGCCAGCAGCGTAGGGGCGGGAGGCTCCACAGATACGCAGTATTTT

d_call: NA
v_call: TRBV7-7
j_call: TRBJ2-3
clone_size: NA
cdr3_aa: CASSLGSGPDTQYF
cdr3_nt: TGTGCTAGCAGCTTGGGGAGCGGACCTGATACGCAGTATTTT

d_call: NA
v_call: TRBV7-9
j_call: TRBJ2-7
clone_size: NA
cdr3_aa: CASSLLTYEQYF
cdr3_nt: TGTGCCAGCAGCTTATTGACCTACGAGCAGTACTTC

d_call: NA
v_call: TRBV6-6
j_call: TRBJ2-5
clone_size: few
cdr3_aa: CASSYPEGGQETQYF
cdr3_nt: TGTGCCAGCAGTTACCCCGAGGGCGGCCAGGAGACCCAGTACTTC

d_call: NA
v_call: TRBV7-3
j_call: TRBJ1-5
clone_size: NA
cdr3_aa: CASSRGGANQPQHF
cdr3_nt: TGTGCCAGCAGCCGCGGCGGAGCCAATCAGCCCCAGCATTTT

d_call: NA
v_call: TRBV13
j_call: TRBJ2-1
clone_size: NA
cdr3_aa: CASSPQQGNEQFF
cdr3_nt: TGTGCCAGTAGCCCCCAACAGGGAAATGAGCAGTTCTTC

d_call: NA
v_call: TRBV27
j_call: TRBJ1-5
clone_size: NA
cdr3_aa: CASSRITTRGNQPQHF
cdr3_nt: TGTGCCAGCAGTCGCATCACTACCCGGGGCAATCAGCCCCAGCATTTT

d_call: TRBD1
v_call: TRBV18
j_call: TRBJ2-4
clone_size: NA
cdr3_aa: CASSPRTGGNIQYF
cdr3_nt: TGTGCCAGCTCACCCCGGACAGGGGGGAACATTCAGTACTTC

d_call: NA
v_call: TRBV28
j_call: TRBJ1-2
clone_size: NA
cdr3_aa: CATWVRGGYGYTF
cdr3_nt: TGTGCCACCTGGGTAAGAGGGGGATATGGCTACACCTTC

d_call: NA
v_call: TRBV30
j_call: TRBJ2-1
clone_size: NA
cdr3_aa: CAWKTGKAYNEQFF
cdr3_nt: TGTGCCTGGAAAACAGGGAAAGCCTACAATGAGCAGTTCTTC